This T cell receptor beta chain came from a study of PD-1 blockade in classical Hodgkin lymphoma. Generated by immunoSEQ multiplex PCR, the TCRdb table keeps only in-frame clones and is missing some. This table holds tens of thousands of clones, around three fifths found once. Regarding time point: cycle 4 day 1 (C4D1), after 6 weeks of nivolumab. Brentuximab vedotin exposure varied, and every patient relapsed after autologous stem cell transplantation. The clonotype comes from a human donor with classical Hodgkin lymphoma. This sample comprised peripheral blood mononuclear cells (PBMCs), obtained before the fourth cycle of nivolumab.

The CDR3 region is CAWTRQGANTIYF. The CDR3 DNA follows: TGTGCCTGGACTCGTCAGGGGGCCAACACCATATATTTT. The chain combines TRBV30 with TRBJ1-3, with 8 nucleotides matching TRBD1. This CDR3 has 13 residues. Per the germline V gene, CDR1 is GTSNPN and CDR2 is SVGIG (reference sequence). The J segment lost 7 bases and the V segment lost 4 bases, leaving 6 bases of the junction unmatched.